The present T cell receptor (beta chain) was sequenced within a study of cytotoxic CD8 clonotypes in ibrutinib-treated CLL. V was pared by 5 bases and J by 7 bases, with 14 bases between. Germline V lookup: CDR1 MGHRA, CDR2 YSYEKL. The CDR3 spans 14 residues. In its sample, this clone was seen a few times. Its target is not known. Points from the study as a whole: Under treatment, the uncommon public clonotypes either contracted or remained stable.

Profiling relied on immunoSEQ multiplex PCR, and the TCRdb table lists in-frame clones only, not all of them. Of approximately 320,000 clones listed, about 64% are singletons. This sample comprised PBMCs, obtained after 36 months of ibrutinib treatment. The J gene is TRBJ2-2, the V gene TRBV4-1, with D perhaps TRBD1 or TRBD2 (5 bases each). This clonotype was sampled from a human donor with chronic lymphocytic leukemia. The CDR3, as DNA: TGCGCCAGCAGCTACAATGGGGGAAGCGGGGAGCTGTTTTTT. Translated, it gives CASSYNGGSGELFF.